The 7 T cell receptor beta chains in this list originate from one sample, sequenced in a study of PD-L1 blockade in urothelial cancer (TCRdb year 2017). Libraries were constructed by the immunoSEQ multiplex PCR assay. In its TCRdb copy, this immuneACCESS table keeps in-frame sequences only and misses some clones. Where compared with another copy, unresolved V genes explain less than half of these, and the others have no known cause. The sample table records approximately 93,000 clones; 75% to 90% of these occur just once. Clones ranked in the top ten supply around 7.7% of the sample. Taken with the paper, the label for time point translates to: peripheral blood 6 weeks after treatment start. The sequenced sample was PBMCs, obtained around atezolizumab (anti-PD-L1) treatment. These receptors came from a man aged 70-80 years with urothelial cancer.

The V gene is TRBV6-1, the J gene TRBJ2-3; D is possibly TRBD2 (7 bases). The V gene's germline CDR1 is MNHNS and CDR2 SASEGT. This CDR3 region has 15 residues. The ends were cut back, 10 bases at V and 3 bases at J, with 20 bases in the middle. CDR3 sequence: CATSWGGQGTDTQYF. Written as DNA, the CDR3 is TGTGCCACCTCCTGGGGGGGGCAGGGGACAGATACGCAGTATTTT.

V and J are TRBV18 and TRBJ2-7; TRBD2 matches at 11 bases. This CDR3 spans 15 amino acids. Trimming removed 0 bases from V and 3 bases from J; junction bases left unmatched: 1. Germline V gives CDR1 KGHSH, CDR2 LQKENI. The CDR3 here is CASSPPGLAVYEQYF. CDR3 sequence (DNA): TGTGCCAGCTCACCACCGGGACTAGCGGTCTACGAGCAGTACTTC.

This rearrangement joins TRBV5-6 to TRBJ1-1; D not certain. Germline V CDR1 and CDR2: SGHDT, YYEEEE. The ends were cut back, 1 base at V and 2 bases at J, with 12 bases in the middle. The CDR3 loop spans 15 amino acids. CDR3 sequence: CASSLNPQINTEAFF. The CDR3 DNA reads TGTGCCAGCAGCTTGAATCCGCAGATAAACACTGAAGCTTTCTTT.

This rearrangement joins TRBV7-2 to TRBJ2-1, with a weak D call TRBD2 (6 bases). CDR3 length: 15 residues. The germline V gene has CDR1 SGHTA and CDR2 FQGNSA. The germline V and J ends were trimmed by 1 base and 3 bases, with 10 bases remaining between them. CDR3 bases: TGTGCCAGCAGCTTAGGGGGACTGGGCTACAATGAGCAGTTCTTC. It translates to CASSLGGLGYNEQFF. Filled out from reference TRBV7-2 and TRBJ2-1, the complete variable domain reads GAGVSQSPSNKVTEKGKDVELRCDPISGHTALYWYRQSLGQGLEFLIYFQGNSAPDKSGLPSDRFSAERTGGSVSTLTIQRTQQEDSAVYLCASSLGGLGYNEQFFGPGTRLTVL.

The CDR3 DNA is TGTGCCATCACAGCAGGGGCAGCTCAGCCCCAGCATTTT. Translation: CAITAGAAQPQHF. This chain links TRBV10-3 with TRBJ1-5; maybe TRBD1 (6 bases). Germline CDR1 ENHRY, CDR2 SYGVKD. The CDR3 has 13 residues. V lost 7 bases and J lost 6, with 13 bases in between.

This clone has only a few counts. This chain joins TRBV18 and TRBJ2-2; D perhaps matches TRBD1 (6 bases). V shed 3 bases and J shed 0 bases, with 8 bases lying between them. Per the germline V gene, CDR1 is KGHSH and CDR2 is LQKENI. The length of the CDR3 is 15 residues. This chain's CDR3 is CASSPGHTNTGELFF. In DNA, the CDR3 is TGTGCCAGCTCACCGGGACACACGAACACCGGGGAGCTGTTTTTT. The whole variable domain, remainder taken from reference TRBV18 and TRBJ2-2, is NAGVMQNPRHLVRRRGQEARLRCSPMKGHSHVYWYRQLPEEGLKFMVYLQKENIIDESGMPKERFSAEFPKEGPSILRIQQVVRGDSAAYFCASSPGHTNTGELFFGEGSRLTVL.

There are a few counts of this clone. V gene TRBV7-2 combines with J gene TRBJ1-3; TRBD1 is a possible D gene (5 bases). V shed 5 bases and J shed 3 bases, with 14 bases lying between them. Germline V CDR1 and CDR2: SGHTA, FQGNSA. The CDR3 runs 15 residues. The CDR3 DNA sequence: TGTGCCAGCAGCACTGGGGGGGTTATTGGAAACACCATATATTTT. Translating it yields CASSTGGVIGNTIYF.